These 29 T cell receptor beta chains were sequenced from one sample in a study of shared clonotypes between healthy human individuals. Here immunoSEQ multiplex PCR was the method, and the copy in TCRdb shows in-frame clones only, minus some. The sample holds almost 750,000 clones, over 60% seen once. The sequenced material came from memory CD4+ T cells sorted from blood. Noted subset: CD45RA-negative fraction. These receptor sequences come from a woman aged 25 to 45 in good health.

V and J are TRBV27 and TRBJ1-5, with D hard to call. V dropped 6 bases and J dropped 3 bases, with 9 bases sitting between them. The CDR3 is 13 amino acids. Germline CDR1 MNHEY, CDR2 SMNVEV (reference sequence). In DNA form, the CDR3 reads TGTGCCAGCAGCCGACTCGACAATCAGCCCCAGCATTTT. Translated: CASSRLDNQPQHF.

The chain uses TRBV2 and TRBJ1-2; D is perhaps TRBD1 (6 bases). The V and J ends lost 8 bases and 9 bases respectively, with 22 bases between them. CDR3 length: 14 amino acids. From germline, CDR1 is SNHLY and CDR2 FYNNEI. CDR3 sequence: CASLLNRDLRSYTF. The CDR3 nucleotides read TGTGCCAGCTTACTCAACAGGGACCTCCGGAGCTACACCTTC.

This sequence joins TRBV27 and TRBJ1-1; tentative D call: TRBD1 (6 bases). Germline loops: CDR1 MNHEY, CDR2 SMNVEV (reference sequence). The CDR3 consists of 15 residues. Deletions cut 7 bases from V and 3 bases from J, with 18 bases between. The CDR3 DNA is TGTGCCAGCACCGTCAGGGGACGATCGCACACTGAAGCTTTCTTT. Translation gives CASTVRGRSHTEAFF.

This clone occurred once. The V and J genes are TRBV28 and TRBJ2-1, with 8 bases aligning to TRBD2. The V segment lost 6 bases and the J segment 2 bases; nucleotides outside the gene matches: 6. The CDR3 is 15 amino acids. Germline CDR1 MDHEN, CDR2 SYDVKM. CDR3 coding DNA: TGTGCCAGCAGAGGCTCGGGACTAGCCTACAATGAGCAGTTCTTC. The encoded protein is CASRGSGLAYNEQFF.

This rearrangement joins TRBV6-5 to TRBJ1-4, with D hard to call. The CDR3 has 16 residues. Germline V gene lookup returns CDR1 MNHEY and CDR2 SVGAGI. With 3 bases removed from V and 3 bases from J, the gap between germline ends came to 14 bases. The CDR3 here is CASSYRGTAANEKLFF. The CDR3 DNA sequence: TGTGCCAGCAGTTATCGGGGAACAGCAGCTAATGAAAAACTGTTTTTT.

The genes are TRBV7-6 and TRBJ1-3; possibly TRBD1 for D (5 bases). The V end lost 2 bases, the J end lost 4 bases, and 9 bases lay between the germline ends. This CDR3 spans 14 amino acids. CDR1 and CDR2 (germline): SGHVS, FNYEAQ. The chain's CDR3 is CASSLQGWGNTIYF. The CDR3 DNA is TGTGCCAGCAGCTTACAGGGCTGGGGAAACACCATATATTTT.

This clone was detected a few times. The rearrangement joins TRBV18 to TRBJ2-1, with 7 bases that match TRBD1. This CDR3 contains 15 residues. In germline, CDR1 is KGHSH, CDR2 LQKENI. The V segment lost 5 bases and the J segment 4 bases; nucleotides outside the gene matches: 8. The CDR3 loop is CASSSGQDHYNEQFF. CDR3 bases: TGTGCCAGCTCATCCGGACAGGACCATTACAATGAGCAGTTCTTC.

The V call is TRBV10-2, the J call TRBJ2-7; 9 nucleotides line up with TRBD1. Germline V gene sequence: CDR1 WSHSY, CDR2 SAAADI. The CDR3 has 13 residues. Trimming cost V 3 bases and J 7 bases; bases outside gene matches: 4. This chain's CDR3 is CASSEQGAWEQYF. The CDR3, as DNA: TGCGCCAGCAGTGAACAGGGGGCTTGGGAGCAGTACTTC.

This clone was detected a few times. J is TRBJ2-2 and V is TRBV7-3; D ambiguous. CDR1 is SGHTA, CDR2 FQGTGA, per germline. Trimming pared 5 bases from V and 4 bases from J, leaving 8 bases between. CDR3 length equals 13 residues. The CDR3 bases are TGTGCCAGCAGCCCACAGACCACCGGGGAGCTGTTTTTT. Translated: CASSPQTTGELFF.

The gene calls are TRBV12-5 and TRBJ2-1; 8 bases fit TRBD1. Trimming removed 0 bases from V and 5 bases from J; junction bases left unmatched: 6. Germline V gives CDR1 LGHNT, CDR2 FRNRAP. This CDR3 is built from 16 residues. The CDR3: CASGLVLGTGNNEQFF. The CDR3, as DNA: TGTGCTAGTGGTTTGGTACTTGGGACAGGCAACAATGAGCAGTTCTTC.

This chain uses TRBV10-3 with TRBJ1-3, with D tentatively TRBD1 (5 bases). V dropped 2 bases and J dropped 0 bases, with 5 bases sitting between them. The length of the CDR3 is 14 residues. The V gene's germline CDR1 is ENHRY and CDR2 SYGVKD. The CDR3 DNA sequence: TGTGCCATCAGTGAGGACAGCTCTGGAAACACCATATATTTT. This encodes CAISEDSSGNTIYF.

The chain employs TRBV6-1 and TRBJ2-7; D is possibly TRBD1 (5 bases). The CDR3 is 15 residues long. V lost 10 bases, J lost 5 bases, and 24 bases lay in between. CDR1 and CDR2 (germline): MNHNS, SASEGT. The DNA of the CDR3 is TGTGCCACCCAGGGCAGCCTACTTGGGGCGGACGAGCAGTACTTC. Protein: CATQGSLLGADEQYF.

The genes are TRBV7-8 and TRBJ1-2, with D unresolved. This CDR3 has 13 amino acids. Germline V gene lookup returns CDR1 SGHVS and CDR2 FQNEAQ. V lost 0 bases to trimming and J lost 6 bases, with 8 bases between them. As DNA, the CDR3 is TGTGCCAGCAGCTTAGCGAGAGAAGATGGCTACACCTTC. Translated: CASSLAREDGYTF.

In this sample, this clone turned up a few times. V usage is TRBV7-9 and J usage is TRBJ2-5; 13 nucleotides line up with TRBD2. Germline loops: CDR1 SEHNR, CDR2 FQNEAQ (reference sequence). The CDR3 is 16 amino acids. V shed 4 bases, J shed 6 bases, and the junction held 8 bases outside the gene matches. CDR3 protein: CASSSHRTSGRQTQYF. The DNA of the CDR3 is TGTGCCAGCAGCTCGCATCGGACTAGCGGGAGACAGACCCAGTACTTC. Full variable domain (rest looked up from reference TRBV7-9 and TRBJ2-5): DTGVSQNPRHKITKRGQNVTFRCDPISEHNRLYWYRQTLGQGPEFLTYFQNEAQLEKSRLLSDRFSAERPKGSFSTLEIQRTEQGDSAMYLCASSSHRTSGRQTQYFGPGTRLLVL.

The chain carries TRBV28 and TRBJ2-3; a weak D match, TRBD1 (7 bases). Trimming shortened V by 7 bases and J by 2 bases, and 19 bases separated the two germline ends. The CDR3 has 16 amino acids. Germline V CDR1 and CDR2: MDHEN, SYDVKM. CDR3 nucleotides: TGTGCCAGCACCTATCAGGGGGGACAAAACACAGATACGCAGTATTTT. Encoded protein: CASTYQGGQNTDTQYF. The full variable domain, rest sourced from reference TRBV28 and TRBJ2-3, is DVKVTQSSRYLVKRTGEKVFLECVQDMDHENMFWYRQDPGLGLRLIYFSYDVKMKEKGDIPEGYSVSREKKERFSLILESASTNQTSMYLCASTYQGGQNTDTQYFGPGTRLTVL.

V and J are TRBV7-9 and TRBJ1-1; a possible D gene is TRBD1 (6 bases). Germline V gene sequence: CDR1 SEHNR, CDR2 FQNEAQ (reference sequence). With 5 bases removed from V and 4 bases from J, the gap between germline ends came to 14 bases. This CDR3 is built from 14 residues. CDR3 DNA sequence: TGTGCCAGCAGCCCGCTACAGGGTTCCACTGAAGCTTTCTTT. It specifies CASSPLQGSTEAFF.

In its sample, this clone was seen a few times. The rearrangement joins TRBV2 to TRBJ2-1; perhaps TRBD2 as D (5 bases). Germline CDR1 and CDR2: SNHLY and FYNNEI. Trimming took off 8 bases at V and 0 bases at J, with 14 bases between the two ends. This CDR3 is built from 15 residues. The CDR3: CASGAAGPSYNEQFF. The CDR3 region has the DNA TGTGCCAGCGGCGCGGCGGGTCCCTCCTACAATGAGCAGTTCTTC.

This clone was seen a handful of times. The DNA for the CDR3 is TGTGCCAGCAGCTTTGGACCAACAGATACGCAGTATTTT. Translation gives CASSFGPTDTQYF. This chain connects TRBV13 to TRBJ2-3; D gene ambiguous. CDR1 is PRHDT, CDR2 FYEKMQ, per germline (reference sequence). V shed 3 bases and J shed 3 bases, with 7 bases lying between them. The CDR3 contains 13 residues.

The V call is TRBV18, the J call TRBJ1-1; the D is unclear. The CDR3 has 13 amino acids. Germline V gene lookup returns CDR1 KGHSH and CDR2 LQKENI. Trimming shortened V by 6 bases and J by 2 bases, and 10 bases separated the two germline ends. The CDR3 nucleotides read TGTGCCAGCTCGTCTGCAGGTAACACTGAAGCTTTCTTT. As protein: CASSSAGNTEAFF.

The chain couples TRBV19 to TRBJ2-1; the match to TRBD2 covers 14 bases. CDR1 LNHDA and CDR2 SQIVND come from the germline V gene (reference sequence). The CDR3 contains 17 residues. V trimming: 7 bases; J trimming: 5 bases; junction bases outside the gene matches: 10. CDR3 in amino acids: CASTQGLAGEGNNEQFF. The CDR3 region has the DNA TGTGCCAGTACCCAGGGACTAGCGGGAGAGGGCAACAATGAGCAGTTCTTC.

The chain links TRBV28 to TRBJ1-2; 7 nucleotides agree with TRBD1. V was pared by 5 bases and J by 4 bases, with 10 bases of the junction left unmatched. The CDR3 consists of 15 residues. Germline CDR1 reads MDHEN; CDR2 reads SYDVKM. CDR3 in DNA: TGTGCCAGCAGTGTGGACAGGACTACCACCTATGGCTACACCTTC. The encoded protein is CASSVDRTTTYGYTF.

This clone has just one count. The chain is built from TRBV6-1 and TRBJ2-7; D unclear. The V gene lost 6 bases and the J gene lost 4 bases, with 7 bases spanning the gap. CDR1 MNHNS and CDR2 SASEGT come from the germline V gene. The CDR3 consists of 11 residues. The CDR3 loop reads CASRAVYEQYF. CDR3 DNA: TGTGCCAGCAGGGCGGTATACGAGCAGTACTTC.

The chain has TRBV5-8 and TRBJ2-5, with D tentatively TRBD1 or TRBD2 (5 bases each). The CDR3 covers 12 residues. Trimming shortened V by 6 bases and J by 7 bases, and 13 bases separated the two germline ends. CDR1 and CDR2 from the germline V gene are SGHTS and YDEGEE. DNA for the CDR3: TGTGCCAGCAAGGGGACCCTGTGGACCCAGTACTTC. Its translation: CASKGTLWTQYF.

The chain joins TRBV13 to TRBJ2-1; maybe TRBD2 (5 bases). Germline V CDR1 and CDR2: PRHDT, FYEKMQ (reference sequence). There are 13 residues in the CDR3. The germline V and J ends were trimmed by 6 bases and 12 bases, with 18 bases remaining between them. The CDR3 region has the DNA TGTGCCAGCAGGCCGCTGGACGCCGCGGGGCAGTTCTTC. Encoded protein: CASRPLDAAGQFF.

The chain couples TRBV28 to TRBJ1-1, with 9 bases that match TRBD1. This CDR3 is built from 17 residues. V lost 4 bases to trimming and J lost 1 base; unmatched junction nucleotides: 10. Germline V gene data show CDR1 as MDHEN and CDR2 as SYDVKM. For the CDR3, the DNA is TGTGCCAGCAGTTCCCCGGGACAGGGTCAGAGGAACACTGAAGCTTTCTTT. This translates into CASSSPGQGQRNTEAFF.

A note on this clone: This CDR3 is also generated by other DNA sequences in the sample. The rearrangement links TRBV6-5 to TRBJ1-1; 8 bases line up with TRBD1. CDR1 is MNHEY, CDR2 SVGAGI, per germline. This CDR3 is built from 14 residues. The ends lost 5 bases at V and 2 bases at J; junction bases unmatched: 4. The CDR3 DNA follows: TGTGCCAGCAGTATCGACAGGGGCAACACTGAAGCTTTCTTT. It encodes CASSIDRGNTEAFF.

The gene calls are TRBV14 and TRBJ1-1, with TRBD1 as a possible D gene (5 bases). CDR1 is SGHDN, CDR2 FVKESK, per germline. There are 14 residues in the CDR3. Trimming pared 2 bases from V and 5 bases from J, leaving 12 bases between. As DNA, the CDR3 is TGTGCCAGCAGCCAACAGGGTCGGGGTACTGAAGCTTTCTTT. Translated, it gives CASSQQGRGTEAFF.

The chain links TRBV28 to TRBJ1-2, with a weak D call TRBD1 (6 bases). The CDR3 runs 15 residues. Trimming cost V 0 bases and J 6 bases, with 14 bases left between them. Germline values: CDR1 MDHEN, CDR2 SYDVKM. CDR3 bases: TGTGCCAGCAGTTTATGGCCCCGGGGGGACAATGGCTACACCTTC. Encoded protein: CASSLWPRGDNGYTF.

This sequence joins TRBV7-3 and TRBJ2-1; 10 bases are shared with TRBD2. Losses at the gene ends were 3 bases for V and 4 bases for J; bases not matched to a gene: 9. CDR1 is SGHTA, CDR2 FQGTGA, per germline. The CDR3 totals 17 residues. The CDR3 region is CASSLGGPLAGYNEQFF. The DNA for the CDR3 is TGTGCCAGCAGCTTGGGGGGCCCACTAGCGGGGTACAATGAGCAGTTCTTC.